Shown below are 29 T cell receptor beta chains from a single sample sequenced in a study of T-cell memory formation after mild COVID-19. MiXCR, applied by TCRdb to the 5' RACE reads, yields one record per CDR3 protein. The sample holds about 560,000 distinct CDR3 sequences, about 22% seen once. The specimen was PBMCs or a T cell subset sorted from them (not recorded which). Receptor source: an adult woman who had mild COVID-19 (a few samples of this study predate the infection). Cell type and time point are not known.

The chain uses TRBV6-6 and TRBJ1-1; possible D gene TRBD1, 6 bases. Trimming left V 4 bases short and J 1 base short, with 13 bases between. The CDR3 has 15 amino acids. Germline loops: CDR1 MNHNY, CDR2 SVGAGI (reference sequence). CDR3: CASSFKQGANTEAFF. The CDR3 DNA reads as TGTGCCAGCAGTTTCAAACAGGGCGCGAACACTGAAGCTTTCTTT.

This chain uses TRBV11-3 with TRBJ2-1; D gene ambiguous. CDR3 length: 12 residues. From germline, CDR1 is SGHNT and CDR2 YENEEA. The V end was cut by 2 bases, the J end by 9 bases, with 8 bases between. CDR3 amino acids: CASSLRVAEQFF. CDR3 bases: TGTGCCAGCAGCTTAAGGGTCGCTGAGCAGTTCTTC.

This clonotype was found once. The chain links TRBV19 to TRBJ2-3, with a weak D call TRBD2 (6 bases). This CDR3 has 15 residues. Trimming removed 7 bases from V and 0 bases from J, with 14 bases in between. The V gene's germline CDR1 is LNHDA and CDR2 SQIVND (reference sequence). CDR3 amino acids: CASTNPGLSTDTQYF. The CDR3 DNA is TGTGCCAGTACCAATCCGGGACTGAGCACAGATACGCAGTATTTT.

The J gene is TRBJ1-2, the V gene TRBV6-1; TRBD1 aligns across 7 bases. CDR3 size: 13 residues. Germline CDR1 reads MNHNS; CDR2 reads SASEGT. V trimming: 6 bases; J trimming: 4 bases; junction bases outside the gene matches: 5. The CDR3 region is CASRAGTAYGYTF. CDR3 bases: TGTGCCAGCAGAGCCGGGACAGCCTATGGCTACACCTTC.

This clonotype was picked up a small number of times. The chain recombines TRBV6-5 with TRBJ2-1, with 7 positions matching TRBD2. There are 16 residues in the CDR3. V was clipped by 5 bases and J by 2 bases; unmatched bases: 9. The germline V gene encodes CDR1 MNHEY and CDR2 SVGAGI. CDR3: CASSPDPGRTYNEQFF. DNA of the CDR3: TGTGCCAGCAGTCCAGACCCCGGGAGGACCTACAATGAGCAGTTCTTC.

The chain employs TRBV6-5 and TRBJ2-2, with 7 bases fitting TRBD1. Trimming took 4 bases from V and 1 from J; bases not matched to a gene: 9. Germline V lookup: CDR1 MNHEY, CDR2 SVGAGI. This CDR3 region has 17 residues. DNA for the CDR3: TGTGCCAGCAGTTCCTGGACAGGAAAAAAGAACACCGGGGAGCTGTTTTTT. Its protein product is CASSSWTGKKNTGELFF.

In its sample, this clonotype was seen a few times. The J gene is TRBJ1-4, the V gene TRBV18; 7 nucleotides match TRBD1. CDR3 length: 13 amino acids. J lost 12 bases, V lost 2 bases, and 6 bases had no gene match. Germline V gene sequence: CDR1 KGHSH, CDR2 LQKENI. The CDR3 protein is CASSPIGQAELFF. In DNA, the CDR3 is TGTGCCAGCTCACCAATCGGACAGGCTGAACTGTTTTTT.

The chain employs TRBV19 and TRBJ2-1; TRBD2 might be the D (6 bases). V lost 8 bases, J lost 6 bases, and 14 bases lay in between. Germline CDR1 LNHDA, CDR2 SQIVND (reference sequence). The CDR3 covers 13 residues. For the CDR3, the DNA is TGTGCCAGTGGGCCTAGCGTAATCAATGAGCAGTTCTTC. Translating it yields CASGPSVINEQFF.

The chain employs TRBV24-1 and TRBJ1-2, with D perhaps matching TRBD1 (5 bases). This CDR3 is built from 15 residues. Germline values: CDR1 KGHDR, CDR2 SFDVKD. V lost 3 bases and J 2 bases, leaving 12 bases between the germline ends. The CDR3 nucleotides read TGTGCCACCAGTGATACGGGGCTTGGGAACTATGGCTACACCTTC. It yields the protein CATSDTGLGNYGYTF.

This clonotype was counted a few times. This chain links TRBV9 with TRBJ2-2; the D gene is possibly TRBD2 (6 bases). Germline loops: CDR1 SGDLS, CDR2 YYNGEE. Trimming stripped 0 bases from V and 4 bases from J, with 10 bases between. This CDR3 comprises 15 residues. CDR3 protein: CASSVVGTFTGELFF. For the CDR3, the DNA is TGTGCCAGCAGCGTAGTCGGGACTTTCACCGGGGAGCTGTTTTTT. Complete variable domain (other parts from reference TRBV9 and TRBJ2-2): DSGVTQTPKHLITATGQRVTLRCSPRSGDLSVYWYQQSLDQGLQFLIQYYNGEERAKGNILERFSAQQFPDLHSELNLSSLELGDSALYFCASSVVGTFTGELFFGEGSRLTVL.

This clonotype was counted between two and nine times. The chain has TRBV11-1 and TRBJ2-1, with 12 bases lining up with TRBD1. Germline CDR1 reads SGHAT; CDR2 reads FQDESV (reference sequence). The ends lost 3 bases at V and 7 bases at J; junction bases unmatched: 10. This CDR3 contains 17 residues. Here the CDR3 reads CASSLFLPGQGANEQFF. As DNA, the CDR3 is TGTGCCAGCAGCTTGTTTCTACCGGGACAGGGGGCGAATGAGCAGTTCTTC.

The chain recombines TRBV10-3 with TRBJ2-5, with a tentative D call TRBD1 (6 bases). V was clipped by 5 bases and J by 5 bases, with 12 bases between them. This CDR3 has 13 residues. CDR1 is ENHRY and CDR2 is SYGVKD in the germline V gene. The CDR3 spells CAISSQGWETQYF. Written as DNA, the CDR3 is TGTGCCATCAGTTCCCAGGGGTGGGAGACCCAGTACTTC.

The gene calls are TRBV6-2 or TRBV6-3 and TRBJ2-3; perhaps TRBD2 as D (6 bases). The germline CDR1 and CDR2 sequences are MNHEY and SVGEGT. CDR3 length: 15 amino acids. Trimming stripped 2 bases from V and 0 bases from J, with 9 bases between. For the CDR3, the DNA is TGTGCCAGCAGTTACCTGGGACTCAGCACAGATACGCAGTATTTT. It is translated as CASSYLGLSTDTQYF.

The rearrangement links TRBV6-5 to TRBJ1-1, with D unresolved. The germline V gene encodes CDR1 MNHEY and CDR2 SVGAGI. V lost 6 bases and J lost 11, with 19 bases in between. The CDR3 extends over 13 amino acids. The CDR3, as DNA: TGTGCCAGCAGCGCCTGGGAAGTACGGTATGCTTTCTTT. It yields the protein CASSAWEVRYAFF.

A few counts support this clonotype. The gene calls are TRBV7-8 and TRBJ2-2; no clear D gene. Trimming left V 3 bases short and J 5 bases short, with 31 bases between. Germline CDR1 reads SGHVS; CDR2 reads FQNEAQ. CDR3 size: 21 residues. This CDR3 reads CASSFALIPTRTPSETGELFF. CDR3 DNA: TGTGCCAGCAGCTTTGCGCTCATCCCAACAAGGACCCCCTCGGAGACCGGGGAGCTGTTTTTT.

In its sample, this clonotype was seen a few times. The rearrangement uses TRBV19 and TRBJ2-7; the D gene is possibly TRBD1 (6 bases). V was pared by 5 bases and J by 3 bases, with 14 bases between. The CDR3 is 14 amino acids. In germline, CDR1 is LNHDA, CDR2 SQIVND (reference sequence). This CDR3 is CASSARQANYEQYF. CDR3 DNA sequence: TGTGCCAGTAGTGCCCGACAGGCAAACTACGAGCAGTACTTC.

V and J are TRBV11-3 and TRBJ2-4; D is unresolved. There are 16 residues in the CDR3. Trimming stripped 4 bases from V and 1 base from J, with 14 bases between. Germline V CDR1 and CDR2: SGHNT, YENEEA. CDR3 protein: CASSSATLVAKNIQYF. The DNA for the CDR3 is TGTGCCAGCAGCTCGGCGACATTGGTGGCCAAAAACATTCAGTACTTC.

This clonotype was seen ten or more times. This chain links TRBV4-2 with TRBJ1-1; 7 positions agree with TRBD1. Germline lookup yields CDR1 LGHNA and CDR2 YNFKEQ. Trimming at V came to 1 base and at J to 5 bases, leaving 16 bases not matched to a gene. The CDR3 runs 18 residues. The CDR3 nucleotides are TGTGCCAGCAGCCAAGTTGGTCCGGTTCCAGGGGGGAGTACTGAAGCTTTCTTT. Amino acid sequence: CASSQVGPVPGGSTEAFF.

CDR3 sequence: CATSDFPRASQAKNIQYF. CDR3 DNA sequence: TGTGCCACCAGTGATTTTCCCCGGGCGAGTCAAGCCAAAAACATTCAGTACTTC. The chain is built from TRBV24-1 and TRBJ2-4; no clear D. Per the germline V gene, CDR1 is KGHDR and CDR2 is SFDVKD. V was pared by 1 base and J by 0 bases, with 15 bases between. The CDR3 runs 18 residues.

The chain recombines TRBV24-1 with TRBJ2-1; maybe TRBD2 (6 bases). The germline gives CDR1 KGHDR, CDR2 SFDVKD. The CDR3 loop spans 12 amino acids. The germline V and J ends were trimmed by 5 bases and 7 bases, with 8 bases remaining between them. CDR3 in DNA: TGTGCCACCAGTGCGGGGGTAAATGAGCAGTTCTTC. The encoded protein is CATSAGVNEQFF.

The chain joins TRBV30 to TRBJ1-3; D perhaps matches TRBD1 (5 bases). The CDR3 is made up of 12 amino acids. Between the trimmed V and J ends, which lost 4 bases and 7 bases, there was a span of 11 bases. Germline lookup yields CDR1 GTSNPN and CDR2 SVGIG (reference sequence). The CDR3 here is CAWTAGSNTIYF. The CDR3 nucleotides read TGTGCCTGGACCGCAGGGAGCAACACCATATATTTT.

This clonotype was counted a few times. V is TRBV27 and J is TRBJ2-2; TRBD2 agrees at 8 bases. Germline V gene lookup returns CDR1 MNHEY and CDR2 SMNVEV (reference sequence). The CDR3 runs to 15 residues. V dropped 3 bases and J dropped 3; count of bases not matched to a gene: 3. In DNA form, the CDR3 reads TGTGCCAGCAGTTTGACTAGCGCGTACACCGGGGAGCTGTTTTTT. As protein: CASSLTSAYTGELFF.

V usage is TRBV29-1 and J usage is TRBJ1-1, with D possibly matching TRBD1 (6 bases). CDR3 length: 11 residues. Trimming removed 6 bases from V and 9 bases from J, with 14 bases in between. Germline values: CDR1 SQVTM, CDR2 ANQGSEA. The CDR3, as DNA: TGCAGCGTGGTCGGACAGACTAAAGCTTTCTTT. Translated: CSVVGQTKAFF.

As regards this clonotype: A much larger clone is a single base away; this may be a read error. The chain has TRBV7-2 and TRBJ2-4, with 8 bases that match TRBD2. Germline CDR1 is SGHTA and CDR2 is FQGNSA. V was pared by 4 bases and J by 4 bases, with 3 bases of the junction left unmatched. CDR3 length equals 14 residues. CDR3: CASSSLAEKNIQYF. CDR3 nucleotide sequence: TGTGCCAGCAGCTCACTAGCGGAGAAAAACATTCAGTACTTC.

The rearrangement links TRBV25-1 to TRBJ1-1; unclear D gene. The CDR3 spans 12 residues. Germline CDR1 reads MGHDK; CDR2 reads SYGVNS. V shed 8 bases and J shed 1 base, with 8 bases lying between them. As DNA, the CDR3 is TGTGCCAGCCCCAGAAGGAACACTGAAGCTTTCTTT. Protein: CASPRRNTEAFF.

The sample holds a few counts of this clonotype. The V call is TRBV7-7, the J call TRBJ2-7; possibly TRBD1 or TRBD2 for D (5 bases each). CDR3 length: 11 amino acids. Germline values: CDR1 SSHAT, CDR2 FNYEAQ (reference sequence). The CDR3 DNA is TGTGCTATCGGGACGCCCTACGAGCAGTACTTC. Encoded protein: CAIGTPYEQYF.

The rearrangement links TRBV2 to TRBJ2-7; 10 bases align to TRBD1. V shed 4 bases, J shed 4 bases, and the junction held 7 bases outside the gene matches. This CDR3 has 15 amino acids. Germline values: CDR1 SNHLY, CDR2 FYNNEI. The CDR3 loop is CASSVSGQGMYEQYF. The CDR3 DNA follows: TGTGCCAGCAGTGTATCGGGACAGGGGATGTACGAGCAGTACTTC.

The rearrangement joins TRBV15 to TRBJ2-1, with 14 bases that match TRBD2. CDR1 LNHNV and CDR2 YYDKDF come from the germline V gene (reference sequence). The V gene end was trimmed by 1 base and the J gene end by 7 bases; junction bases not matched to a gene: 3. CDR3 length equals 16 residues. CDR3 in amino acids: CATSRVGTSGRNEQFF. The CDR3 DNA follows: TGTGCCACCAGCAGAGTTGGGACTAGCGGGAGAAATGAGCAGTTCTTC.

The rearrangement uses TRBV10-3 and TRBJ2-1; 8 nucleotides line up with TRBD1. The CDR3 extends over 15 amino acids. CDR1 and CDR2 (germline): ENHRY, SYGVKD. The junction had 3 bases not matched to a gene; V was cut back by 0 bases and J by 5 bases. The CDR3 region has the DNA TGTGCCATCAGTGAGTCGGGGACAGGCCACAATGAGCAGTTCTTC. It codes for CAISESGTGHNEQFF.